This entry is about one T cell receptor beta chain. Its antigen is as yet unknown. This entry is derived from a study of CD8 T cells in ankylosing spondylitis. Study findings and constraints: Clones linked to disease were reported to show significant enrichment in matched ankylosing spondylitis synovial fluid. A motif of fewer than ten highly homologous TCR beta variants was seen as apparently characteristic of ankylosing spondylitis blood. Some of the motif variants had earlier been found in reactive arthritis patients' fluid and blood. Peripheral blood samples showed relatively rare disease-linked clones, and these clones were CD8+.

Using its own MiXCR run on the 5' RACE reads, TCRdb lists one record per CDR3 protein. The sample carries around 430,000 distinct CDR3 sequences, about a sixth recorded once. The length of the CDR3 is 17 residues. V lost 3 bases, J lost 3 bases, and 10 bases stayed unmatched. The specimen sequenced was blood, either unsorted or a sorted T cell fraction (not recorded which). This chain connects TRBV12-3 or TRBV12-4 to TRBJ2-4; TRBD2 agrees at 8 bases. This sequence originates from a male donor with ankylosing spondylitis. CDR3 region: CASSLGSGKGDKNIQYF. CDR3 nucleotide sequence: TGTGCCAGCAGTTTGGGTAGCGGGAAAGGAGACAAAAACATTCAGTACTTC.